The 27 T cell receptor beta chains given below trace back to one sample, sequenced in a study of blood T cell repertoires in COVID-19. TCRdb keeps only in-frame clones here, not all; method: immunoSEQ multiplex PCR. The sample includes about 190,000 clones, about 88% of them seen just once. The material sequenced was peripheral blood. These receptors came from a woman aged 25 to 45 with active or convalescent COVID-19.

CDR3 amino acids: CASSFGGDARYGYTF. The CDR3 DNA sequence: TGTGCCAGCAGTTTCGGCGGGGACGCCCGCTATGGCTACACCTTC. The rearrangement joins TRBV27 to TRBJ1-2, with D possibly being TRBD1 (5 bases). The CDR3 runs to 15 residues. V was clipped by 3 bases and J by 4 bases, with 15 bases between them. CDR1 MNHEY and CDR2 SMNVEV come from the germline V gene (reference sequence).

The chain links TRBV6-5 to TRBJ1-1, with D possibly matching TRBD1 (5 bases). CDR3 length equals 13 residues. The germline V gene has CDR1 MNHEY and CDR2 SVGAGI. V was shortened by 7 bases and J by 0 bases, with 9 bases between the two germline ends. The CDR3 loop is CASKGPMNTEAFF. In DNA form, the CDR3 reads TGTGCCAGCAAGGGGCCCATGAACACTGAAGCTTTCTTT.

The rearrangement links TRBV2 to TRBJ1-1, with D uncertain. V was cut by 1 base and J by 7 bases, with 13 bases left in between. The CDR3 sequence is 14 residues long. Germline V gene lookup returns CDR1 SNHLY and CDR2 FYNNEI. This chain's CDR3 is CASSEEGGFGEAFF. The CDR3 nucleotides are TGTGCCAGCAGTGAAGAGGGAGGATTCGGTGAAGCTTTCTTT. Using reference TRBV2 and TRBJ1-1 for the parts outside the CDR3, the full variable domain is EPEVTQTPSHQVTQMGQEVILRCVPISNHLYFYWYRQILGQKVEFLVSFYNNEISEKSEIFDDQFSVERPDGSNFTLKIRSTKLEDSAMYFCASSEEGGFGEAFFGQGTRLTVV.

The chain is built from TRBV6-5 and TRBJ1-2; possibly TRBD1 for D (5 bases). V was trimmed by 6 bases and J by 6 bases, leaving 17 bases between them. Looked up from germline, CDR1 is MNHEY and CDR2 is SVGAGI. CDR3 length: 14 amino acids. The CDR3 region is CASRPRRAGNGYTF. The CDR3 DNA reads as TGTGCCAGCAGACCCCGACGGGCAGGGAATGGCTACACCTTC.

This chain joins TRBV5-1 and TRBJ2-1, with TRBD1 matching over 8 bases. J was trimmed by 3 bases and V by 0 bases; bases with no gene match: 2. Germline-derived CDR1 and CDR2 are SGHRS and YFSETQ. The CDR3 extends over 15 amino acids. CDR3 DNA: TGCGCCAGCAGCTTGGTACAGGGGGACTACAATGAGCAGTTCTTC. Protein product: CASSLVQGDYNEQFF.

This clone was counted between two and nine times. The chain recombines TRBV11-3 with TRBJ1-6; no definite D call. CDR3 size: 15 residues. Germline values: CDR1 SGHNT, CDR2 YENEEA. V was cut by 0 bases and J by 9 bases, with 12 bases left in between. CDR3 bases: TGTGCCAGCAGCTTAGATCTCCGGCAGGTTTCACCCCTCCACTTT. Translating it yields CASSLDLRQVSPLHF.

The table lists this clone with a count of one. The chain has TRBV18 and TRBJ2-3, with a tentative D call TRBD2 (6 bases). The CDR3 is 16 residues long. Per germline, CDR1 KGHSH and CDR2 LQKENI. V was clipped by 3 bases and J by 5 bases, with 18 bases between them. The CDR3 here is CASSPTGTFTLDTQYF. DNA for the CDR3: TGTGCCAGCTCACCGACCGGGACTTTTACTTTAGATACGCAGTATTTT.

The CDR3 bases are TGCGCCAGCAGCCAAACGGAGGGGGCAACCTATAATTCACCCCTCCACTTT. Translating it yields CASSQTEGATYNSPLHF. V gene TRBV4-1 combines with J gene TRBJ1-6, with TRBD1 matching 7 bases. The CDR3 extends over 17 amino acids. J lost 2 bases, V lost 2 bases, and 6 bases had no gene match. The germline V gene has CDR1 MGHRA and CDR2 YSYEKL.

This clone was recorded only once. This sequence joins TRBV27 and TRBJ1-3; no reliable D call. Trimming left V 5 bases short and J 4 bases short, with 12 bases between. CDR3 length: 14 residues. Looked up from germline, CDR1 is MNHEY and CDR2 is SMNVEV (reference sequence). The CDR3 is CASSPSGGGNTIYF. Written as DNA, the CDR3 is TGTGCCAGCAGTCCCTCGGGAGGCGGAAACACCATATATTTT.

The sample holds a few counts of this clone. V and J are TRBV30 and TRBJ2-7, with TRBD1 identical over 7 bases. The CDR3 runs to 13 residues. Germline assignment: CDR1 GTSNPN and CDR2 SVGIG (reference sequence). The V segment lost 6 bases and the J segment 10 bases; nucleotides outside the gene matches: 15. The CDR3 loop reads CACRSGTAGPQYF. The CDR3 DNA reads TGTGCCTGCCGATCCGGGACAGCCGGCCCCCAGTACTTC.

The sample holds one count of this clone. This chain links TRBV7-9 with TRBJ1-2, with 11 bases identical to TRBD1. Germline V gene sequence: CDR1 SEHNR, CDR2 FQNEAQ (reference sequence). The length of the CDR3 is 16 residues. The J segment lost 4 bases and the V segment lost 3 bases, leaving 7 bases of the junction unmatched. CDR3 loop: CASSLGTGGNGYGYTF. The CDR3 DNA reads TGTGCCAGCAGCTTGGGGACAGGGGGTAATGGCTATGGCTACACCTTC.

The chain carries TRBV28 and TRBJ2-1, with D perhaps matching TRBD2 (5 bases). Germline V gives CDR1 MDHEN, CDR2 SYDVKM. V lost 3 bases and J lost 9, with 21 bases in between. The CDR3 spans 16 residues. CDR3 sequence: CASSFAALGNRGEQFF. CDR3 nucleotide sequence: TGTGCCAGCAGTTTCGCGGCCCTGGGTAACCGGGGTGAGCAGTTCTTC.

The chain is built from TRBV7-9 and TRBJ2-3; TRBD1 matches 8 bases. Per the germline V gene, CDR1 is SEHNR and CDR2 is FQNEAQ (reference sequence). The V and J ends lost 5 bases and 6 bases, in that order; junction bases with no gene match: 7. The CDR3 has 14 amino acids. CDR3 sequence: CASSPRTGPDTQYF. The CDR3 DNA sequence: TGTGCCAGCAGCCCCAGGACAGGGCCGGATACGCAGTATTTT.

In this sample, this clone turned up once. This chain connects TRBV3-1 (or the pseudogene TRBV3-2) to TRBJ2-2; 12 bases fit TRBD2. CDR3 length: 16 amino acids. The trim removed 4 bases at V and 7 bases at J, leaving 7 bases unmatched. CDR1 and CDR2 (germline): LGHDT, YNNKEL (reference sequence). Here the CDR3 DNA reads TGTGCCAGCAGCCTTGGACTAGCGGGAATGGGCGGGGAGCTGTTTTTT. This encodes CASSLGLAGMGGELFF.

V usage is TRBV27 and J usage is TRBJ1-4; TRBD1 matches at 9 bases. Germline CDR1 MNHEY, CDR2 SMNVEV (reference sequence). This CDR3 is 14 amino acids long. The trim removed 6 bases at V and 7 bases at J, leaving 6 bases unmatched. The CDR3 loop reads CASRAGTGSEKLFF. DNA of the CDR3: TGTGCCAGCAGGGCCGGGACAGGGAGTGAAAAACTGTTTTTT.

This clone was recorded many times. CDR3 protein: CASSSYNDRAEAFF. As DNA, the CDR3 is TGTGCCAGCAGTTCCTACAATGACAGGGCTGAAGCTTTCTTT. The chain is built from TRBV6-5 and TRBJ1-1; 7 nucleotides match TRBD1. CDR1 is MNHEY and CDR2 is SVGAGI in the germline V gene. CDR3 size: 14 residues. The trim removed 4 bases at V and 6 bases at J, leaving 8 bases unmatched.

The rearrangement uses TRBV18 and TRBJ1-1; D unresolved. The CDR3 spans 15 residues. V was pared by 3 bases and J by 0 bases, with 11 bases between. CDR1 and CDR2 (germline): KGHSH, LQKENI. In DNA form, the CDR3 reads TGTGCCAGCTCACCGGCGGCGAACATGAACACTGAAGCTTTCTTT. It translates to CASSPAANMNTEAFF.

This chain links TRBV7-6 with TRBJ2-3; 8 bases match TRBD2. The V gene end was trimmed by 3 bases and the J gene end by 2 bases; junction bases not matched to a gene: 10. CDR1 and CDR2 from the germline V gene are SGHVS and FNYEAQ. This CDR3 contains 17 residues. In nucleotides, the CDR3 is TGTGCCAGCAGCTTCCCCCGGGTAGCGGGGCCCACAGATACGCAGTATTTT. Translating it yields CASSFPRVAGPTDTQYF. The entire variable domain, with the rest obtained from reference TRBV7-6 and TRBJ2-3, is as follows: GAGVSQSPRYKVTKRGQDVALRCDPISGHVSLYWYRQALGQGPEFLTYFNYEAQQDKSGLPNDRFSAERPEGSISTLTIQRTEQRDSAMYRCASSFPRVAGPTDTQYFGPGTRLTVL.

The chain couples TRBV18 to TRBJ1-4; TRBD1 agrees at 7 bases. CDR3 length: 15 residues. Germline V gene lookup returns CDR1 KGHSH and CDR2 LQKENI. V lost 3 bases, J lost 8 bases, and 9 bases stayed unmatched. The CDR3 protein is CASSPPDRAGEKLFF. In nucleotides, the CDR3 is TGTGCCAGCTCACCTCCAGACAGGGCTGGGGAAAAACTGTTTTTT.

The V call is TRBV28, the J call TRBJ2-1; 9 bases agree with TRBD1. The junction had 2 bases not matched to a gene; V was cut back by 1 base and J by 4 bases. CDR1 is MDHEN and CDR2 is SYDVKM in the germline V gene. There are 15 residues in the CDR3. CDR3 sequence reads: CASSLSGTGYNEQFF. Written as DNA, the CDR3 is TGTGCCAGCAGTTTATCGGGGACAGGGTACAATGAGCAGTTCTTC.

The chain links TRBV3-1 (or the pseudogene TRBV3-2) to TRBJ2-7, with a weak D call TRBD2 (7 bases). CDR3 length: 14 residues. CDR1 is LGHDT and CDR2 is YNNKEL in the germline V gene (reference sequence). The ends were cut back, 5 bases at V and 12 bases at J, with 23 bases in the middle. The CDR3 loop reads CASSDSRGDTRAYF. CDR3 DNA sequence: TGTGCCAGCAGCGATAGCCGGGGGGACACAAGGGCGTACTTC.

CDR3 nucleotide sequence: TGTGCCAGCAGTCCGAGTTTGAACACTGAAGCTTTCTTT. Translated, it gives CASSPSLNTEAFF. The V gene is TRBV2, the J gene TRBJ1-1; D not resolved. The CDR3 is made up of 13 amino acids. V was cut by 5 bases and J by 0 bases, with 7 bases left in between. CDR1 is SNHLY, CDR2 FYNNEI, per germline.

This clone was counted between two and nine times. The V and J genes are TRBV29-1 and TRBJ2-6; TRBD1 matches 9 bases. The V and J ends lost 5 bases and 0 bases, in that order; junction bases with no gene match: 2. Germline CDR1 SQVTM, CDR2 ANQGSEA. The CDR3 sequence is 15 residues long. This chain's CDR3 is CSVSTGGSGANVLTF. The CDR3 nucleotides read TGCAGCGTTTCGACAGGGGGCTCTGGGGCCAACGTCCTGACTTTC. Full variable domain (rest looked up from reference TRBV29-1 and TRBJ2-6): SAVISQKPSRDICQRGTSLTIQCQVDSQVTMMFWYRQQPGQSLTLIATANQGSEATYESGFVIDKFPISRPNLTFSTLTVSNMSPEDSSIYLCSVSTGGSGANVLTFGAGSRLTVL.

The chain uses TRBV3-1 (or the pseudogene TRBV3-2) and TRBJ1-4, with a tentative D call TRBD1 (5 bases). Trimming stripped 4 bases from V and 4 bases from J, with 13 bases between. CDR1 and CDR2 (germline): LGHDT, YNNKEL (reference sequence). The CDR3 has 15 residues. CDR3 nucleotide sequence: TGTGCCAGCAGCCTCGGGTGGGGCAGTAATGAAAAACTGTTTTTT. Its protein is CASSLGWGSNEKLFF.

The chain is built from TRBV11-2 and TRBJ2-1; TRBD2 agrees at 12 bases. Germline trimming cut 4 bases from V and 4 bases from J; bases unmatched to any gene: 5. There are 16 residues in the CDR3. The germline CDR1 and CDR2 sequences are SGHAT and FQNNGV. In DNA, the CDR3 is TGTGCCAGCAGCTATAGACTAGCGGGGGTATACAATGAGCAGTTCTTC. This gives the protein CASSYRLAGVYNEQFF.

CDR3 coding DNA: TGCGCCAGCAGCGCCGAGGGCAATCAGCCCCAGCATTTT. Encoded protein: CASSAEGNQPQHF. The chain uses TRBV5-1 and TRBJ1-5; D gene unclear. Germline CDR1 reads SGHRS; CDR2 reads YFSETQ. The ends were cut back, 4 bases at V and 2 bases at J, with 7 bases in the middle. The CDR3 contains 13 residues.

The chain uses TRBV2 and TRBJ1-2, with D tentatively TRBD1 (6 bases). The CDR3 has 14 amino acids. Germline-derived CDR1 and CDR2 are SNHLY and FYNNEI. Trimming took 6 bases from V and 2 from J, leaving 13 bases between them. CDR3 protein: CASRGTYINYGYTF. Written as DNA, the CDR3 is TGTGCCAGCAGGGGGACATATATAAACTATGGCTACACCTTC.